Detailed here is one TCR beta chain. CDR1 is MNHNS and CDR2 is SASEGT in the germline V gene. V lost 1 base, J lost 6 bases, and 10 bases stayed unmatched. The CDR3 has 17 amino acids. PCR used 60 Vbeta primers and 13 Jbeta primers. TCRdb's table, derived via immunoSEQ multiplex PCR, lists solely in-frame clones and lacks some. The sample consists of a few hundred thousand clones, more than 60% of them appearing once. This entry is derived from a study of cytomegalovirus exposure and HLA in healthy donors. As for the donors, each was a healthy bone marrow donor. The sequence came from a woman aged 55 to 70 in good health and CMV-seropositive. Source material: PBMCs. V gene TRBV6-1 combines with J gene TRBJ2-7, with 12 positions matching TRBD2. The CDR3 reads CASSEGASGGARGEQYF. The CDR3 region has the DNA TGTGCCAGCAGTGAAGGAGCTAGCGGGGGGGCCCGAGGCGAGCAGTACTTC.